What follows is one TCR beta chain and its context. The sample comes from a study of blood T cell repertoires in COVID-19. On the study more broadly: Sources were T cells, B-cell-depleted T cells, or PBMCs; the material itself was cDNA or gDNA.

Participants, 18 to 89 years old, spanned approximately 25 US areas. Two consecutive negative NP/OP PCR tests, clearance, or resolved symptoms defined Cohort 3 recovery. The CDR3 is 13 residues long. V was clipped by 6 bases and J by 3 bases, with 12 bases between them. The germline V gene has CDR1 MNHEY and CDR2 SVGAGI. Per the authors' pipeline: Nucleated cell counts were estimated from reference gene primer amplification. Repertoires were generated with immunoSEQ multiplex PCR, while TCRdb's copy carries only in-frame clones and drops some. D and trimming come from the DNA, and the V and J calls and clone size come from that table. The repertoire holds a few hundred thousand clones, with approximately 81% as singletons.

The sequence was obtained from a woman aged 50 to 65 who had recovered from COVID-19. V is TRBV6-5 and J is TRBJ2-7; possible D gene TRBD1, 6 bases. Input material: PBMCs or T cells enriched from blood (not recorded which). Written as DNA, the CDR3 is TGTGCCAGCAGAGCTTGGACAGACTACGAGCAGTACTTC. This encodes CASRAWTDYEQYF.